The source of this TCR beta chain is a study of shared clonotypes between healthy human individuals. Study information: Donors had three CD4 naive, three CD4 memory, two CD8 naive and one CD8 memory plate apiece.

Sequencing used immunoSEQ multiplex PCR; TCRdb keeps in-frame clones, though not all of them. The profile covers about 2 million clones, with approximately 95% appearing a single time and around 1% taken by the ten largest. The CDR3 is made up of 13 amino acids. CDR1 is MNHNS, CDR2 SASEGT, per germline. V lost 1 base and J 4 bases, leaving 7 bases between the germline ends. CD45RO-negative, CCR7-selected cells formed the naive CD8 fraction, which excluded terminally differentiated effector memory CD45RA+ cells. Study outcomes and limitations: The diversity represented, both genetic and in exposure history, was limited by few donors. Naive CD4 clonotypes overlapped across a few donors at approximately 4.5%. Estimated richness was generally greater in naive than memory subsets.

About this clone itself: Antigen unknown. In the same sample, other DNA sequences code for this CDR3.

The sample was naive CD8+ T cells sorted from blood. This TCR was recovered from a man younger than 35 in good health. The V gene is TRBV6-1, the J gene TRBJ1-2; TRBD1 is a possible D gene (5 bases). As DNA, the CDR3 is TGTGCCAGCAGTGAAGGGCAGGGCTATGGCTACACCTTC. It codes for CASSEGQGYGYTF.